Included here is one T cell receptor (beta chain) sequence, with context. The antigen is not known. Only healthy Caucasians were enrolled as donors. TCRdb reprocessed the 5' RACE reads via MiXCR and lists one record per CDR3 protein. Of 1,800,000 or so distinct CDR3 sequences in the sample, around 29% were seen once. This CDR3 is built from 16 residues. CDR1 DFQATT and CDR2 SNEGSKA come from the germline V gene (reference sequence). The germline V and J ends were trimmed by 1 base and 7 bases, with 17 bases remaining between them. The sample comes from a study of identical twins. Study-wide points: Zero-insertion results could be subject to partial confounding by invariant MAIT and iNKT cells. Sequences that were out-of-frame, alpha and twin-shared displayed an excess of low generation probability. Twins' surplus sharing was weaker for beta out-of-frame sequences.

The specimen was cord blood. The receptor's source is a newborn girl in good health. The rearrangement links TRBV20-1 to TRBJ1-6; D gene uncertain. In DNA, the CDR3 is TGCAGTGCTAGAGCTTCGTCTGGGGTAGTGAATTCACCCCTCCACTTT. Translated, it gives CSARASSGVVNSPLHF.